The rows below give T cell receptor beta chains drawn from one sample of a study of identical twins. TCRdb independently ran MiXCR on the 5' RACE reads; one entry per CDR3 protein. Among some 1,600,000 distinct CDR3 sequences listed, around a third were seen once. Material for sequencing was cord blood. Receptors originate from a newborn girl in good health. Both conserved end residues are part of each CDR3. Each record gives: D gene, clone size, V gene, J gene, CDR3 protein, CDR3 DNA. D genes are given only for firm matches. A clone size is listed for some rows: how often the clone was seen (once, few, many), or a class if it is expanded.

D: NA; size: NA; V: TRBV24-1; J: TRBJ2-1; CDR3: CATSDLGGTNSYNEQFF; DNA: TGTGCCACCAGTGATTTGGGGGGGACAAACTCCTACAATGAGCAGTTCTTC
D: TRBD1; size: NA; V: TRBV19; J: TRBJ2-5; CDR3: CASSMGQGRETQYF; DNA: TGTGCCAGTAGTATGGGACAGGGGAGAGAGACCCAGTACTTC
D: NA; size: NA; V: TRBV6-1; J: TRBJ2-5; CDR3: CASSEGLWGAKETQYF; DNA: TGTGCCAGCAGTGAAGGACTTTGGGGGGCTAAAGAGACCCAGTACTTC
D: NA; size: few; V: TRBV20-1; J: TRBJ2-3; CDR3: CSASDGTVLDTQYF; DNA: TGCAGTGCTAGTGACGGGACTGTGTTAGATACGCAGTATTTT
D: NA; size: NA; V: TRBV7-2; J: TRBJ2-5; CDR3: CASSVYLTKETQYF; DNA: TGTGCCAGCAGCGTTTATCTAACGAAAGAGACCCAGTACTTC
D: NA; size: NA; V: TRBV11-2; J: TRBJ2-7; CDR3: CASSLGQVLSSYEQYF; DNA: TGTGCCAGCAGCTTAGGCCAGGTACTATCCTCCTACGAGCAGTACTTC
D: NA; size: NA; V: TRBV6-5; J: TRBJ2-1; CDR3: CASSYSYSANEQFF; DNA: TGTGCCAGCAGTTACTCGTACAGCGCCAATGAGCAGTTCTTC
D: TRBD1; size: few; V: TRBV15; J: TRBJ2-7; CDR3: CATSRDWTGGYEQYF; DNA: TGTGCCACCAGCAGAGATTGGACAGGGGGCTACGAGCAGTACTTC
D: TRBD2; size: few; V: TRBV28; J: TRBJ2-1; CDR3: CASKGSGSSYNEQFF; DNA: TGTGCCAGCAAAGGTAGCGGGAGCTCCTACAATGAGCAGTTCTTC
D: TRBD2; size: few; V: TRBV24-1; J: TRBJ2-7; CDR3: CATSDPAASGSYDQYF; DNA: TGTGCCACCAGTGATCCCGCTGCTAGCGGGAGCTACGATCAGTACTTC
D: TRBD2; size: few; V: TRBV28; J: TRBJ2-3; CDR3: CASSFPPTSGGTDTQYF; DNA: TGTGCCAGCAGTTTCCCCCCGACTAGCGGGGGCACAGATACGCAGTATTTT
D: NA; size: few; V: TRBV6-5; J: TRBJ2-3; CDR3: CASRRGGGTDTQYF; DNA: TGTGCCAGCAGAAGGGGGGGAGGCACAGATACGCAGTATTTT
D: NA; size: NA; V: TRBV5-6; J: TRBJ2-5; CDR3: CASSLWRYF; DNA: TGTGCCAGCAGCTTGTGGCGGTACTTC
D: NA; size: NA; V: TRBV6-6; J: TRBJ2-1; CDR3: CASSYVARFNNEQFF; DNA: TGTGCCAGCAGTTACGTAGCTCGCTTTAACAATGAGCAGTTCTTC
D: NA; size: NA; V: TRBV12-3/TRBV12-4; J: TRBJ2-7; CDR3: CASSLRTDFYEQYF; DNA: TGTGCCAGCAGTCTTCGGACGGATTTCTACGAGCAGTACTTC
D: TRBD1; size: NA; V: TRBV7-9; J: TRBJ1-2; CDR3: CASSPKTGGDGYTF; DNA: TGTGCCAGCAGCCCGAAAACAGGGGGGGATGGCTACACCTTC
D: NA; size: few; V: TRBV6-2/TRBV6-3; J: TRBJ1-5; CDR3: CASSYSHTAYSNQPQHF; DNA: TGTGCCAGCAGTTACTCGCATACCGCGTATAGCAATCAGCCCCAGCATTTT
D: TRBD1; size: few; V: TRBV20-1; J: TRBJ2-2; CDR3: CSAPATGGPLFF; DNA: TGCAGTGCCCCTGCCACAGGGGGCCCTCTGTTTTTT
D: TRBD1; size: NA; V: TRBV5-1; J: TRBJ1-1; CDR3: CASSAFTGGGEAFF; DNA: TGCGCCAGCAGCGCCTTCACAGGGGGCGGCGAAGCTTTCTTT
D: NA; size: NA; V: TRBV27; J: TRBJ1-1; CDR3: CASSLLGTVDTEAFF; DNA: TGTGCCAGCAGTTTATTAGGGACGGTCGACACTGAAGCTTTCTTT
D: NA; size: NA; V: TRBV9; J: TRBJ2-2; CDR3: CASSVADSANTGELFF; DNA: TGTGCCAGCAGCGTTGCCGACAGCGCGAACACCGGGGAGCTGTTTTTT
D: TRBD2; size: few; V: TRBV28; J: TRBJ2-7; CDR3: CASSLSPSGRAGYEQYF; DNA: TGTGCCAGCAGTTTATCCCCTAGCGGGAGGGCCGGATACGAGCAGTACTTC
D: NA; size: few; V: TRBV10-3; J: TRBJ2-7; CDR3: CAISEGGGRDEQYF; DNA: TGTGCCATCAGTGAAGGGGGAGGTAGAGACGAGCAGTACTTC
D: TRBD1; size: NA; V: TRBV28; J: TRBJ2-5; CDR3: CASSSPGGRETQYF; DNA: TGTGCCAGCAGTTCTCCAGGGGGCCGAGAGACCCAGTACTTC
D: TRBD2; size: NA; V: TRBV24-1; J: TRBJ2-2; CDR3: CATSDLREGLVKTGELFF; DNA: TGTGCCACCAGTGATCTCCGGGAGGGCCTGGTTAAAACCGGGGAGCTGTTTTTT
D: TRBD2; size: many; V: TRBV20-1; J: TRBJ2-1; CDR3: CSAPGLAGDRSYNEQFF; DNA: TGCAGTGCCCCGGGACTAGCGGGGGACCGGTCCTACAATGAGCAGTTCTTC
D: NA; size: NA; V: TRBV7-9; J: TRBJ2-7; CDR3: CASSVLNEQYF; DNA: TGTGCCAGCAGCGTTCTTAATGAGCAGTACTTC
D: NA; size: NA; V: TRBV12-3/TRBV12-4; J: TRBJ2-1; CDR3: CASSSGTSINEQFF; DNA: TGTGCCAGCAGTTCCGGGACTTCGATCAATGAGCAGTTCTTC
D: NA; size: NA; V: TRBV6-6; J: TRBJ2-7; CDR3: CASSYSRQLYDGFEQYF; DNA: TGTGCCAGCAGTTACTCTCGACAGCTTTACGATGGATTCGAGCAGTACTTC
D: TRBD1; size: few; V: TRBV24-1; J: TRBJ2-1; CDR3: CATSDTRQGPNEQFF; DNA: TGTGCCACCAGTGATACCCGACAGGGTCCCAATGAGCAGTTCTTC
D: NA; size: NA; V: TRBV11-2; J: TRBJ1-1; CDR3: CASSLVLGKNTEAFF; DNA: TGTGCCAGCAGCTTAGTATTGGGAAAGAACACTGAAGCTTTCTTT
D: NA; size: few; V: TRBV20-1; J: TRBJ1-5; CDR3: CSAKNPGVRNQPQHF; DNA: TGCAGTGCTAAGAATCCAGGGGTTCGCAATCAGCCCCAGCATTTT
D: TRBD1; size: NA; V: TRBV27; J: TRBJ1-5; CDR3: CASSYTGTGVQPQHF; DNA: TGTGCCAGCAGTTATACCGGGACAGGGGTTCAGCCCCAGCATTTT
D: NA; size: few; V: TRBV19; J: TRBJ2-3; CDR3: CASSIDPNTQYF; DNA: TGTGCCAGTAGTATAGATCCGAATACGCAGTATTTT